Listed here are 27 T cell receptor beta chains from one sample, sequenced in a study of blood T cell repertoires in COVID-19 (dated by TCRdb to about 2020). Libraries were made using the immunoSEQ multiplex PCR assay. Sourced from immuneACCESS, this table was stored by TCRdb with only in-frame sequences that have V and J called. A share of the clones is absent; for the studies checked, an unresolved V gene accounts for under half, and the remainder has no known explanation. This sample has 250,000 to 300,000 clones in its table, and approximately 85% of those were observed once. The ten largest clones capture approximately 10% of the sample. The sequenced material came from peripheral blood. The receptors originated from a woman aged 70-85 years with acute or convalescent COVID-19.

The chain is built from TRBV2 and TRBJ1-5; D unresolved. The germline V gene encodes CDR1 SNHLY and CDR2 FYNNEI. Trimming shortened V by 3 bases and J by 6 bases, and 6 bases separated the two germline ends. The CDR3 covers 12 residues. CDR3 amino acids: CASSEGSQPQHF. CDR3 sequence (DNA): TGTGCCAGCAGTGAGGGGAGTCAGCCCCAGCATTTT.

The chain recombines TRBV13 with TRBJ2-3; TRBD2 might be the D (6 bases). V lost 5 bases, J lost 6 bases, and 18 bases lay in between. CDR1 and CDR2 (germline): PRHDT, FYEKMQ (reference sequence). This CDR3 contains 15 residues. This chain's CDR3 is CASSLSGRSRDTQYF. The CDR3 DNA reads TGTGCCAGCAGCCTCTCCGGGAGAAGCCGGGATACGCAGTATTTT.

This CDR3 is CASSLALVSTGNSYNEQFF. Written as DNA, the CDR3 is TGTGCCAGCAGCTTAGCCCTTGTTTCGACAGGGAACTCCTACAATGAGCAGTTCTTC. The chain is built from TRBV7-6 and TRBJ2-1; TRBD1 agrees at 7 bases. This CDR3 is 19 amino acids long. Trimming at V came to 0 bases and at J to 0 bases, leaving 11 bases not matched to a gene. Germline V gives CDR1 SGHVS, CDR2 FNYEAQ.

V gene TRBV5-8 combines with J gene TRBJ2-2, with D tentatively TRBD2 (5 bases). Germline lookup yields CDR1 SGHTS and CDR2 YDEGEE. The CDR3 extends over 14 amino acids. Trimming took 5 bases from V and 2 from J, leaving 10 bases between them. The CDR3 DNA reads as TGTGCCAGCAGGCCGCGGGCAAACACCGGGGAGCTGTTTTTT. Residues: CASRPRANTGELFF.

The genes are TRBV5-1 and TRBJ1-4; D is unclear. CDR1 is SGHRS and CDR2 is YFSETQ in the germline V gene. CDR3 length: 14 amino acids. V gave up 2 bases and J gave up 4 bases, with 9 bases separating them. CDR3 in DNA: TGCGCCAGCAGCTTCCAACAGCTTAATGAAAAACTGTTTTTT. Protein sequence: CASSFQQLNEKLFF.

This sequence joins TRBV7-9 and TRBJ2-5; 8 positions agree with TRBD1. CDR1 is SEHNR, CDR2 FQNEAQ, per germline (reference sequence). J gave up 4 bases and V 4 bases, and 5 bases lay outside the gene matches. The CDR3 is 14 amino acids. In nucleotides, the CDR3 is TGTGCCAGCAGCTCCCCGGACAGGGTAGAGACCCAGTACTTC. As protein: CASSSPDRVETQYF. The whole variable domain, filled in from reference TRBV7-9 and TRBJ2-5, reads DTGVSQNPRHKITKRGQNVTFRCDPISEHNRLYWYRQTLGQGPEFLTYFQNEAQLEKSRLLSDRFSAERPKGSFSTLEIQRTEQGDSAMYLCASSSPDRVETQYFGPGTRLLVL.

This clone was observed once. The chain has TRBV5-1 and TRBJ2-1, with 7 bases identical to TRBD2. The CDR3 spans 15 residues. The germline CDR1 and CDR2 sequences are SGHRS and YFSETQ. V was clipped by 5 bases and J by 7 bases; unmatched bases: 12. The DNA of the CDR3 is TGCGCCAGCAGTAGAGCGGGGACGCAAGGGAATGAGCAGTTCTTC. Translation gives CASSRAGTQGNEQFF.

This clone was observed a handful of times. The CDR3 DNA is TGTGCCAGCAGTCCCGCCGGGGGATCGACTGAAGCTTTCTTT. Protein: CASSPAGGSTEAFF. The chain couples TRBV6-5 to TRBJ1-1, with D perhaps TRBD1 (5 bases). V lost 5 bases to trimming and J lost 5 bases, with 15 bases between them. The V gene's germline CDR1 is MNHEY and CDR2 SVGAGI. The CDR3 covers 14 residues.

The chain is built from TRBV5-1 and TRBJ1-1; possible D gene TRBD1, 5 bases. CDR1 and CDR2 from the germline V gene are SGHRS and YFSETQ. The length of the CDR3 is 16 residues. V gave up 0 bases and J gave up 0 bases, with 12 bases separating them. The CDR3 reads CASSLGPQGLNTEAFF. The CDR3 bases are TGCGCCAGCAGCTTGGGTCCCCAGGGTCTGAACACTGAAGCTTTCTTT.

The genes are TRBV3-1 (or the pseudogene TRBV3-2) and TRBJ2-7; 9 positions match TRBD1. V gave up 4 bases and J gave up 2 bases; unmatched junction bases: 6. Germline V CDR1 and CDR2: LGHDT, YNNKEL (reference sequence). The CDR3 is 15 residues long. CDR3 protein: CASSRGTGIPYEQYF. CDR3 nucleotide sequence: TGTGCCAGCAGCCGAGGGACAGGGATCCCCTACGAGCAGTACTTC.

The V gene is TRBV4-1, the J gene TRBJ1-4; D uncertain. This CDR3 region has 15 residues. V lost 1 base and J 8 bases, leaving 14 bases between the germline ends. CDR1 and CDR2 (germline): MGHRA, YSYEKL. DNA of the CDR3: TGCGCCAGCAGCCAAGGAATTGGGGAGTGGGAAAAACTGTTTTTT. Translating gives CASSQGIGEWEKLFF.

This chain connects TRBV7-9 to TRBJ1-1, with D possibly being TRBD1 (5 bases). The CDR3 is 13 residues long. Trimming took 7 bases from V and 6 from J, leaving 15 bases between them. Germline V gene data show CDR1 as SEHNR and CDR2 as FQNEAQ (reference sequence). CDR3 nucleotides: TGTGCCAGCACCCGCCTGGGGGGTTCTGAAGCTTTCTTT. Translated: CASTRLGGSEAFF.

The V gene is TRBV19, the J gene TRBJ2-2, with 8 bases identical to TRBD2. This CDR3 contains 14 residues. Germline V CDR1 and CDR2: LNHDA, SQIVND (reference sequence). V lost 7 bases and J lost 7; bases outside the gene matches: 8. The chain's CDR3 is CASTGGRVRGELFF. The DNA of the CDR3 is TGTGCCAGTACGGGGGGGAGGGTTCGCGGGGAGCTGTTTTTT.

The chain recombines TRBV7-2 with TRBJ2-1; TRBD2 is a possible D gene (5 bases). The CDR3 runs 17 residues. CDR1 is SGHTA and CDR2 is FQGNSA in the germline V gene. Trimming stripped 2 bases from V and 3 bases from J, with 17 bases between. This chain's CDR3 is CASSLSTTGSHYNEQFF. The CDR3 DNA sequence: TGTGCCAGCAGCTTATCGACCACGGGGTCCCACTACAATGAGCAGTTCTTC.

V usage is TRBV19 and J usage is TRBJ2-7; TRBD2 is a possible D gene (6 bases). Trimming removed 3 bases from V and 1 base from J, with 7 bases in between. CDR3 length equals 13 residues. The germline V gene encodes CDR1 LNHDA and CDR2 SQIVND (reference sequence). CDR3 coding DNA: TGTGCCAGTAGTATTGGAGGGTCCTACGAGCAGTACTTC. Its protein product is CASSIGGSYEQYF.

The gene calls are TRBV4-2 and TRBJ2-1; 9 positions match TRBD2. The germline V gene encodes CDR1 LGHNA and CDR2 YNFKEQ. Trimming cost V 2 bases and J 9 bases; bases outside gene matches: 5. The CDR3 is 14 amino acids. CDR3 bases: TGTGCCAGCAGCCAAAGGCGGGGGGGCATTGAGCAGTTCTTC. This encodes CASSQRRGGIEQFF.

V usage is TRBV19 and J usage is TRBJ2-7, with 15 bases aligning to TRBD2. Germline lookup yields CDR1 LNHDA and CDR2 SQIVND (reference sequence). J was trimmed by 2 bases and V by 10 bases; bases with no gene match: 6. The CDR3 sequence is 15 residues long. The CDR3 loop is CATQGLAGGPYEQYF. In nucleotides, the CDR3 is TGTGCCACCCAAGGACTAGCGGGGGGGCCCTACGAGCAGTACTTC. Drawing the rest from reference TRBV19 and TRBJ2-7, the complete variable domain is DGGITQSPKYLFRKEGQNVTLSCEQNLNHDAMYWYRQDPGQGLRLIYYSQIVNDFQKGDIAEGYSVSREKKESFPLTVTSAQKNPTAFYLCATQGLAGGPYEQYFGPGTRLTVT.

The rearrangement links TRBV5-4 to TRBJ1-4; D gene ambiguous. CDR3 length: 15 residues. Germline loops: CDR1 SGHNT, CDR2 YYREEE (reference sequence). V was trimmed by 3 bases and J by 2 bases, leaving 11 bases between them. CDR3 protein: CASSSPGTTNEKLFF. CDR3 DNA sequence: TGTGCCAGCAGCTCGCCCGGTACGACTAATGAAAAACTGTTTTTT.

The CDR3 sequence: CASSWGQVDGYTF. The CDR3 coding sequence is TGCGCCAGCAGCTGGGGCCAGGTGGATGGCTACACCTTC. The chain has TRBV5-1 and TRBJ1-2, with D perhaps matching TRBD1 (5 bases). Germline assignment: CDR1 SGHRS and CDR2 YFSETQ. The CDR3 loop spans 13 amino acids. Between the trimmed V and J ends, which lost 3 bases and 6 bases, there was a span of 12 bases.

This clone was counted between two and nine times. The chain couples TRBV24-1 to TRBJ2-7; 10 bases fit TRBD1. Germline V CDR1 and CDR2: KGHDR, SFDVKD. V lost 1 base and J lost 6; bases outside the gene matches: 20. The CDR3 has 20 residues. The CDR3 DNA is TGTGCCACCAGTGATTTTCAGTCGGGGTCGGACAGGGGGGAGTCCGTCGAGCAGTACTTC. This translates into CATSDFQSGSDRGESVEQYF.

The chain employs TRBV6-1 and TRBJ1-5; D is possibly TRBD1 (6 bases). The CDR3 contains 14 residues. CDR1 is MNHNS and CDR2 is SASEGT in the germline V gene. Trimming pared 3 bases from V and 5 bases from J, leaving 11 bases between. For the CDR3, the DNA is TGTGCCAGCAGTGAGGGGGGGGCGTATCAGCCCCAGCATTTT. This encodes CASSEGGAYQPQHF.

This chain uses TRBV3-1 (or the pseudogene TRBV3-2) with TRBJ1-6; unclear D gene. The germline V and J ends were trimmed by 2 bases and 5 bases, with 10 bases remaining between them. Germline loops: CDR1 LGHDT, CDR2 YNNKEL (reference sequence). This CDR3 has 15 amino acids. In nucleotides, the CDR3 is TGTGCCAGCAGCCAACTAGACGGAGATAATTCACCCCTCCACTTT. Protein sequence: CASSQLDGDNSPLHF.

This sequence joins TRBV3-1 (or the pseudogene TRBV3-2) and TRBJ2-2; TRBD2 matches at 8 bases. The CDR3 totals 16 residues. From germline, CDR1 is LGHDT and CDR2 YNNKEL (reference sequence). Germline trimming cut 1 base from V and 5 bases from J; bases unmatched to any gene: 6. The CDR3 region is CASSQAGGGPTGELFF. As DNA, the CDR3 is TGTGCCAGCAGCCAAGCGGGCGGGGGGCCGACCGGGGAGCTGTTTTTT.

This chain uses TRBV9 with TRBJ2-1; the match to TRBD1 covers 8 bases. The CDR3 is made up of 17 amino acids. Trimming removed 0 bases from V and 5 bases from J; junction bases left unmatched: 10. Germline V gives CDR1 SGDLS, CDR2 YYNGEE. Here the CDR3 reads CASSVAPGTGTDNEQFF. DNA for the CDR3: TGTGCCAGCAGCGTAGCCCCTGGGACAGGTACCGACAATGAGCAGTTCTTC.

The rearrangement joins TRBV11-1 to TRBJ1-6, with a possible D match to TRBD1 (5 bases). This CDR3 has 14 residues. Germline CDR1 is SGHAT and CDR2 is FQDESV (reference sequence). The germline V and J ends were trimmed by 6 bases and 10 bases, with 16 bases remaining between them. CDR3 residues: CASSPQEGKSPLHF. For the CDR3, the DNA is TGTGCCAGCAGTCCTCAGGAGGGGAAATCACCCCTCCACTTT.

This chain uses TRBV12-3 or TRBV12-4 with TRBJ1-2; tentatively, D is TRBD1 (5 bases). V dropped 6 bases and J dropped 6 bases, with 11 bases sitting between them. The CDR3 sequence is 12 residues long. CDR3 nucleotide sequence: TGTGCCAGCAGCCTGGGGGGGGATGGCTACACCTTC. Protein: CASSLGGDGYTF.

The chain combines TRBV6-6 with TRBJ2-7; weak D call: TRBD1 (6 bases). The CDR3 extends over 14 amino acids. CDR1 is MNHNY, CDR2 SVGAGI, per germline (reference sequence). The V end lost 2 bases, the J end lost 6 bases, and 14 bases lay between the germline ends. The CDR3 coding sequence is TGTGCCAGCAGTTACGGGGCAGGGGTGGTCGAGCAGTACTTC. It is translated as CASSYGAGVVEQYF.